The next 21 T cell receptor beta chains were all read from a single sample in a study of identical twins. TCRdb independently ran MiXCR on the 5' RACE reads; one entry per CDR3 protein. The sample records about 190,000 distinct CDR3 sequences, about a sixth being singletons. These data were likewise used in another study, on T cells expressing NK-cell markers.

The specimen sequenced was CD8+ T cells sorted from blood. The receptor source for this set is a young woman in good health.

The chain combines TRBV10-3 with TRBJ2-1, with 9 bases matching TRBD2. The V and J ends lost 10 bases and 6 bases, in that order; junction bases with no gene match: 10. Germline CDR1 and CDR2: ENHRY and SYGVKD. The CDR3 covers 14 residues. The CDR3 DNA reads as TGTGCCACCGAGAGCGGGAGGCTGGGCAATGAGCAGTTCTTC. Protein: CATESGRLGNEQFF.

In its sample, this clonotype was seen a few times. V gene TRBV11-3 combines with J gene TRBJ2-7; D is undetermined. CDR1 and CDR2 (germline): SGHNT, YENEEA. The CDR3 loop spans 15 amino acids. With 3 bases removed from V and 2 bases from J, the gap between germline ends came to 14 bases. The DNA of the CDR3 is TGTGCCAGCAGCTTGGGTTCCGGGCGAACCTACGAGCAGTACTTC. Amino acid sequence: CASSLGSGRTYEQYF.

This clonotype was counted between two and nine times. This chain links TRBV10-2 with TRBJ2-5, with D hard to call. The V end was cut by 4 bases, the J end by 4 bases, with 13 bases between. CDR1 and CDR2 (germline): WSHSY, SAAADI. The CDR3 length is 14 residues. The CDR3 coding sequence is TGCGCCAGCAGTGGGAGAGTGAGGCCAGAGACCCAGTACTTC. Translation: CASSGRVRPETQYF.

Ten or more counts support this clonotype. The chain recombines TRBV30 with TRBJ2-1; D is unresolved. Per the germline V gene, CDR1 is GTSNPN and CDR2 is SVGIG (reference sequence). CDR3 length: 12 residues. V dropped 0 bases and J dropped 4 bases, with 4 bases sitting between them. CDR3 amino acids: CAWSVGYNEQFF. Written as DNA, the CDR3 is TGTGCCTGGAGTGTAGGTTACAATGAGCAGTTCTTC. The whole variable domain, filled in from reference TRBV30 and TRBJ2-1, reads SQTIHQWPATLVQPVGSPLSLECTVEGTSNPNLYWYRQAAGRGLQLLFYSVGIGQISSEVPQNLSASRPQDRQFILSSKKLLLSDSGFYLCAWSVGYNEQFFGPGTRLTVL.

The V gene is TRBV6-1, the J gene TRBJ2-1, with D tentatively TRBD2 (6 bases). The length of the CDR3 is 14 residues. Between the trimmed V and J ends, which lost 10 bases and 0 bases, there was a span of 13 bases. Germline V gene lookup returns CDR1 MNHNS and CDR2 SASEGT. The CDR3 DNA reads TGTGCCACCCGAGGGCGGGGCTCCTACAATGAGCAGTTCTTC. This codes for CATRGRGSYNEQFF.

This clonotype was recorded at least ten times. The chain couples TRBV20-1 to TRBJ2-7; D unclear. Trimming left V 0 bases short and J 3 bases short, with 18 bases between. Looked up from germline, CDR1 is DFQATT and CDR2 is SNEGSKA (reference sequence). The CDR3 length is 16 residues. The CDR3 nucleotides are TGCAGTGCTAGAGATTTGACGCGTGGACCCTACTACGAGCAGTACTTC. Residues: CSARDLTRGPYYEQYF.

This clonotype showed up just a few times. This sequence joins TRBV20-1 and TRBJ2-3; D is unclear. Trimming cost V 3 bases and J 7 bases, with 8 bases left between them. Germline V gives CDR1 DFQATT, CDR2 SNEGSKA (reference sequence). There are 11 residues in the CDR3. The CDR3 sequence: CSARWAYTQYF. DNA of the CDR3: TGCAGTGCTAGGTGGGCATATACGCAGTATTTT.

The V call is TRBV27, the J call TRBJ2-7; D gene uncertain. The V and J ends lost 2 bases and 3 bases respectively, with 17 bases between them. Germline V gives CDR1 MNHEY, CDR2 SMNVEV (reference sequence). There are 16 residues in the CDR3. CDR3 protein: CASSLTPLSLGYEQYF. CDR3 nucleotides: TGTGCCAGCAGTTTAACCCCCTTATCGTTGGGCTACGAGCAGTACTTC.

This clonotype was picked up a small number of times. The rearrangement uses TRBV9 and TRBJ2-1; 13 positions match TRBD2. CDR3 length equals 15 residues. Germline V lookup: CDR1 SGDLS, CDR2 YYNGEE. The V and J ends lost 3 bases and 8 bases, in that order; junction bases with no gene match: 5. The CDR3 sequence: CASSGGLAGYDEQFF. In DNA, the CDR3 is TGTGCCAGCAGCGGGGGACTAGCGGGATACGATGAGCAGTTCTTC.

This clonotype was found a few times. The chain recombines TRBV19 with TRBJ1-1, with D possibly TRBD1 on 5 matching bases. Germline CDR1 reads LNHDA; CDR2 reads SQIVND (reference sequence). Trimming stripped 10 bases from V and 3 bases from J, with 18 bases between. The CDR3 runs 14 residues. The CDR3 nucleotides are TGTGCCACCCATCCTTTGTTAGGGGACACTGAAGCTTTCTTT. Its protein product is CATHPLLGDTEAFF.

In this sample, this clonotype turned up many times. The rearrangement uses TRBV9 and TRBJ2-1, with a possible D match to TRBD2 (5 bases). Germline values: CDR1 SGDLS, CDR2 YYNGEE. The CDR3 has 15 residues. Trimming removed 0 bases at V and 8 bases at J, with 15 bases between. CDR3 DNA: TGTGCCAGCAGCGTAGTAGGACTCCTCGGCGATGAGCAGTTCTTC. This codes for CASSVVGLLGDEQFF. The variable domain in full, completed from reference TRBV9 and TRBJ2-1, reads DSGVTQTPKHLITATGQRVTLRCSPRSGDLSVYWYQQSLDQGLQFLIQYYNGEERAKGNILERFSAQQFPDLHSELNLSSLELGDSALYFCASSVVGLLGDEQFFGPGTRLTVL.

This chain connects TRBV28 to TRBJ2-3; D is tentatively TRBD1 or TRBD2 (5 bases each). The CDR3 totals 15 residues. Deletions cut 8 bases from V and 4 bases from J, with 19 bases between. Germline CDR1 reads MDHEN; CDR2 reads SYDVKM. The CDR3 sequence is CASGAGTAGADTQYF. CDR3 bases: TGTGCCAGCGGAGCCGGGACGGCGGGTGCAGATACGCAGTATTTT.

V is TRBV27 and J is TRBJ2-2; 9 nucleotides line up with TRBD1. CDR1 MNHEY and CDR2 SMNVEV come from the germline V gene (reference sequence). The V gene end was trimmed by 4 bases and the J gene end by 7 bases; junction bases not matched to a gene: 4. The CDR3 consists of 14 residues. The DNA for the CDR3 is TGTGCCAGCAGTTGGGACAGGGCGAGCGGGGAGCTGTTTTTT. Its protein is CASSWDRASGELFF.

CDR3 in DNA: TGCGCCAGCAGCCAAGTCCAGGGACAGATCAACGAGCAGTACTTC. It codes for CASSQVQGQINEQYF. This chain connects TRBV4-1 to TRBJ2-7; 7 bases line up with TRBD1. Germline V lookup: CDR1 MGHRA, CDR2 YSYEKL. Unmatched junction bases numbered 8, after V lost 1 base and J lost 5 bases. The CDR3 loop spans 15 amino acids.

The chain couples TRBV6-1 to TRBJ2-1, with TRBD2 matching over 8 bases. Germline V gene data show CDR1 as MNHNS and CDR2 as SASEGT. There are 13 residues in the CDR3. V trimming: 8 bases; J trimming: 5 bases; junction bases outside the gene matches: 5. This CDR3 is CASHGGGNNEQFF. The CDR3 nucleotides are TGTGCCAGCCACGGGGGGGGGAACAATGAGCAGTTCTTC.

The V and J genes are TRBV20-1 and TRBJ2-2, with TRBD2 identical over 12 bases. This CDR3 comprises 15 residues. V lost 2 bases to trimming and J lost 4 bases; unmatched junction nucleotides: 2. CDR1 and CDR2 (germline): DFQATT, SNEGSKA (reference sequence). Here the CDR3 reads CSARTSGRSTGELFF. CDR3 in DNA: TGCAGTGCTAGAACTAGCGGGAGGTCCACCGGGGAGCTGTTTTTT.

This clonotype was observed a handful of times. The CDR3 reads CSVEEGSRVETQYF. As DNA, the CDR3 is TGCAGCGTTGAAGAGGGCTCACGCGTAGAGACCCAGTACTTC. The chain employs TRBV29-1 and TRBJ2-5; D gene unclear. Trimming took off 0 bases at V and 4 bases at J, with 12 bases between the two ends. The CDR3 totals 14 residues. Germline V gene data show CDR1 as SQVTM and CDR2 as ANQGSEA.

The gene calls are TRBV20-1 and TRBJ1-1, with D unresolved. Germline V gene sequence: CDR1 DFQATT, CDR2 SNEGSKA (reference sequence). Deletions cut 3 bases from V and 2 bases from J, with 13 bases between. This CDR3 spans 14 amino acids. This CDR3 is CSASPGVLNTEAFF. CDR3 nucleotides: TGCAGTGCTAGCCCCGGGGTTCTTAACACTGAAGCTTTCTTT.

This clonotype was seen more than once but under ten times. The chain has TRBV12-3 or TRBV12-4 and TRBJ2-5; no clear D. The CDR3 covers 13 residues. V was pared by 5 bases and J by 2 bases, with 9 bases between. The CDR3 sequence: CASSVFGQETQYF. The CDR3 region has the DNA TGTGCCAGCAGTGTCTTCGGTCAAGAGACCCAGTACTTC.

The V and J genes are TRBV7-3 and TRBJ2-1; 11 bases line up with TRBD1. The CDR3 has 15 residues. V lost 5 bases, J lost 3 bases, and 3 bases stayed unmatched. Germline CDR1 SGHTA, CDR2 FQGTGA. DNA for the CDR3: TGTGCCAGCAGCGCGGACAGGGGGCACTACAATGAGCAGTTCTTC. It specifies CASSADRGHYNEQFF.

The chain uses TRBV27 and TRBJ2-1; D is uncertain. With 6 bases removed from V and 1 base from J, the gap between germline ends came to 13 bases. The CDR3 is made up of 15 amino acids. Per germline, CDR1 MNHEY and CDR2 SMNVEV (reference sequence). CDR3 protein: CASSPDRASYNEQFF. CDR3 nucleotides: TGTGCCAGCAGCCCGGATAGAGCTTCCTACAATGAGCAGTTCTTC.